This T cell receptor beta chain stems from a study of OX40 agonist ivuxolimab in advanced cancers. Study at large: Enrollees could have had prior anti-PD-1, anti-PD-L1 or anti-CTLA-4 therapy, which under 50% had received. Points from the study as a whole: Low normalized T-cell clonal expansion also characterized some of the nonresponders.

Data came from immunoSEQ multiplex PCR; TCRdb stores just in-frame clones and leaves some out. The profile shows some 75,000 clones, more than 85% of them singletons. To note about this clone: The target antigen is unknown.

Peripheral blood came from all dose cohorts at three timepoints. Between the trimmed V and J ends, which lost 3 bases and 1 base, there was a span of 12 bases. This CDR3 comprises 14 residues. Per germline, CDR1 GTSNPN and CDR2 SVGIG (reference sequence). Sequenced material: CD4+ or CD8+ T cells sorted from blood, taken in a trial of the OX40 agonist ivuxolimab. This chain connects TRBV30 to TRBJ2-5; D ambiguous. The sequence was collected from an adult with an advanced solid tumor such as melanoma, head and neck, liver or kidney cancer. CDR3 bases: TGTGCCTGGAGCCCGCCGGGCGGCCAAGAGACCCAGTACTTC. Translating gives CAWSPPGGQETQYF. Supplemented by reference TRBV30 and TRBJ2-5, the full variable domain reads SQTIHQWPATLVQPVGSPLSLECTVEGTSNPNLYWYRQAAGRGLQLLFYSVGIGQISSEVPQNLSASRPQDRQFILSSKKLLLSDSGFYLCAWSPPGGQETQYFGPGTRLLVL.